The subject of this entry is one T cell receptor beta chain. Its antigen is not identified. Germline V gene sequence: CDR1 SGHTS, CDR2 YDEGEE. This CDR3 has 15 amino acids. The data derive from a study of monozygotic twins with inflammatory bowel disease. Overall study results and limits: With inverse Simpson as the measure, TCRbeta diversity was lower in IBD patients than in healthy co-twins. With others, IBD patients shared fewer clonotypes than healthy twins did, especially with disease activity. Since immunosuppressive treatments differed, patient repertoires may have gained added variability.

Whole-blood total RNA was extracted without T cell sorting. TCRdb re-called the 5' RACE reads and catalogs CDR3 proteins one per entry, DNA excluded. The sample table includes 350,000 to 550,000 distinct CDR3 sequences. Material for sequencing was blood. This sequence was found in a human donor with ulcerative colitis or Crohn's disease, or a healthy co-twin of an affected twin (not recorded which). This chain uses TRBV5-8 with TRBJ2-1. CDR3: CASSLWGGSYNEQFF.